These 6 T cell receptor beta chains originate from one sample sequenced in a study of T cell repertoires in cytomegalovirus infection. Each CDR3 protein is one row after TCRdb ran MiXCR on the reads. The sample includes 200,000 to 300,000 distinct CDR3 sequences, approximately 7% of them seen just once. Sequencing was done on a sample of PBMCs. Receptors originate from a human donor in good health (CMV status not recorded). Some clones in this sample may be carry-over from other donors' samples.

In its sample, this clonotype was seen many times. This rearrangement joins TRBV29-1 to TRBJ2-3; 8 nucleotides agree with TRBD2. The CDR3 loop spans 12 amino acids. The germline gives CDR1 SQVTM, CDR2 ANQGSEA. DNA of the CDR3: TGCTCCCTCCGGGGGGGCATAGATACGCAGTATTTT. The encoded protein is CSLRGGIDTQYF.

This clonotype was seen at least ten times. The chain combines TRBV6-2 or TRBV6-3 with TRBJ1-5; 8 bases are a match to TRBD1. The ends lost 5 bases at V and 4 bases at J; junction bases unmatched: 7. CDR1 is MNHEY and CDR2 is SVGEGT in the germline V gene. The CDR3 is 15 residues long. The CDR3 sequence is CASSPGQALNQPQHF. In nucleotides, the CDR3 is TGTGCCAGCAGTCCGGGACAGGCCTTAAATCAGCCCCAGCATTTT.

This clonotype was detected ten times or more. A much larger clone lies a single base off, so this may be a read error. The chain is built from TRBV7-2 and TRBJ2-2; D is perhaps TRBD1 (5 bases). CDR3 length: 14 amino acids. Trimming removed 6 bases at V and 1 base at J, with 9 bases between. Germline CDR1 SGHTA, CDR2 FQGNSA. CDR3 in DNA: TGTGCCAGCAGTGGCAGGGTGAACACCGGGGAGCTGTTTTTT. It encodes CASSGRVNTGELFF.

This clonotype was found many times. This chain links TRBV6-5 with TRBJ2-3; D possibly corresponds to TRBD1 (6 bases). Germline CDR1 MNHEY, CDR2 SVGAGI. V was cut by 2 bases and J by 6 bases, with 9 bases left in between. The CDR3 runs to 13 residues. In nucleotides, the CDR3 is TGTGCCAGCAGTTACACAGGGTTGGATACGCAGTATTTT. Encoded protein: CASSYTGLDTQYF.

This clonotype occurred many times. The V call is TRBV7-9, the J call TRBJ2-1; D unclear. V was shortened by 1 base and J by 5 bases, with 15 bases between the two germline ends. Germline CDR1 and CDR2: SEHNR and FQNEAQ (reference sequence). This CDR3 comprises 16 residues. CDR3 loop: CASSLGGSPSNNEQFF. The CDR3 bases are TGTGCCAGCAGCTTAGGAGGCAGCCCTTCCAACAATGAGCAGTTCTTC.

The sample holds many counts of this clonotype. The J gene is TRBJ2-7, the V gene TRBV7-6, with 8 bases matching TRBD2. With 1 base clipped from V and 0 bases from J, the junction kept 17 bases outside the gene matches. The CDR3 runs to 20 residues. Germline loops: CDR1 SGHVS, CDR2 FNYEAQ. The CDR3 DNA is TGTGCCAGCAGCTTAGGGGCGGCGGGGGGAACGCAAAGTAGCTCCTACGAGCAGTACTTC. Translating gives CASSLGAAGGTQSSSYEQYF.